This T cell receptor beta chain derives from a study of beta chain features in type 1 diabetes. Study results and caveats: Moderately but significantly shorter TCRB CDR3s were found in Type 1 diabetes patients in all four CD4+ subsets.

V lost 0 bases, J lost 0 bases, and 9 bases lay in between. Germline V gene data show CDR1 as ENHRY and CDR2 as SYGVKD. The CDR3 extends over 15 amino acids. This clone has just a few counts. The antigen remains unidentified. Sorting that relied on CD45RO/CCR7/CD25/CD127/CD95/CD27 yielded CD4+ naive, central memory, regulatory and stem cell-like memory cells. The investigators reverse transcribed all of the isolated RNA, so they sequenced expressed TCRB transcripts. Data came from immunoSEQ multiplex PCR; TCRdb stores just in-frame clones and leaves some out. The data contain some 640,000 clones, more than 12% of them singletons.

The rearrangement joins TRBV10-3 to TRBJ2-7; D is unresolved. The TCR sequence derives from a man younger than 35 with type 1 diabetes. The specimen was naive CD4+ T cells from blood. The CDR3 DNA sequence: TGTGCCATCAGTGAGTCCACGGACGGCTCCTACGAGCAGTACTTC. This encodes CAISESTDGSYEQYF.